This entry lists 21 T cell receptor beta chains sequenced from one sample in a study of control samples from healthy donors and cancer patients. Profiled with immunoSEQ multiplex PCR; TCRdb holds only in-frame clones, not every one. The data show some 87,000 clones, roughly 82% seen once. The sequencing input was PBMCs. These receptors were taken from a man aged 55 to 69 with head and neck cancer.

The gene calls are TRBV27 and TRBJ2-7, with 11 bases identical to TRBD2. With 3 bases clipped from V and 3 bases from J, the junction kept 7 bases outside the gene matches. The CDR3 length is 16 residues. Germline V gives CDR1 MNHEY, CDR2 SMNVEV (reference sequence). The CDR3, as DNA: TGTGCCAGCAGTTTCCACACTAGCGGGGGTCTCTACGAGCAGTACTTC. This translates into CASSFHTSGGLYEQYF.

The chain has TRBV7-4 and TRBJ2-1; 8 nucleotides match TRBD2. V trimming: 6 bases; J trimming: 7 bases; junction bases outside the gene matches: 20. Germline V gives CDR1 SGHVT, CDR2 SQSDAQ. The CDR3 has 18 residues. This CDR3 reads CASSPLFEREIYANEQFF. The DNA for the CDR3 is TGTGCCAGCAGTCCTCTTTTTGAGCGGGAGATTTATGCAAATGAGCAGTTCTTC.

On this clone: An end of the junction differs from the germline gene, which may be a read error. The V call is TRBV18, the J call TRBJ2-6; perhaps TRBD1 as D (5 bases). CDR3 length: 20 amino acids. Looked up from germline, CDR1 is KGHSH and CDR2 is LQKENI. The CDR3 nucleotides read TGTGCCAGTTCACAGGTTCAGGACCCTAGGTTGGTCTCTGGGGCCAACGTCCTGACTTTC. Translation: CASSQVQDPRLVSGANVLTF.

The rearrangement uses TRBV20-1 and TRBJ2-5, with TRBD1 as a possible D gene (5 bases). The germline CDR1 and CDR2 sequences are DFQATT and SNEGSKA (reference sequence). Trimming shortened V by 3 bases and J by 7 bases, and 9 bases separated the two germline ends. CDR3 length equals 11 residues. The CDR3 sequence is CSASRGPTQYF. For the CDR3, the DNA is TGCAGTGCTAGTAGGGGCCCGACCCAGTACTTC.

This chain links TRBV10-3 with TRBJ2-2; 11 nucleotides align to TRBD1. V shed 3 bases and J 1 base; nucleotides not matched to a gene: 10. Germline V lookup: CDR1 ENHRY, CDR2 SYGVKD. This CDR3 comprises 19 residues. CDR3 nucleotides: TGTGCCATCAGTGATCTGGACAGGGGGCATTGGAGGAACACCGGGGAGCTGTTTTTT. This translates into CAISDLDRGHWRNTGELFF.

V usage is TRBV27 and J usage is TRBJ2-2; 10 bases fit TRBD1. This CDR3 is built from 15 residues. Trimming removed 3 bases from V and 5 bases from J; junction bases left unmatched: 3. Looked up from germline, CDR1 is MNHEY and CDR2 is SMNVEV (reference sequence). The CDR3 is CASSFLDRGTGELFF. The DNA for the CDR3 is TGTGCCAGCAGTTTCCTGGACAGGGGGACCGGGGAGCTGTTTTTT.

This chain uses TRBV2 with TRBJ2-2; unclear D gene. Germline lookup yields CDR1 SNHLY and CDR2 FYNNEI. The ends were cut back, 3 bases at V and 6 bases at J, with 11 bases in the middle. The length of the CDR3 is 14 residues. CDR3 amino acids: CASSEVGLPGELFF. CDR3 sequence (DNA): TGTGCCAGCAGTGAGGTCGGGCTTCCCGGGGAGCTGTTTTTT.

The chain has TRBV5-1 and TRBJ2-3; no reliable D call. Trimming cost V 7 bases and J 1 base, with 13 bases left between them. The V gene's germline CDR1 is SGHRS and CDR2 YFSETQ. This CDR3 has 14 residues. The CDR3 is CASAGSWGTDTQYF. CDR3 bases: TGCGCCAGCGCTGGCTCATGGGGCACAGATACGCAGTATTTT.

DNA for the CDR3: TGCGCCAGCAGCACCCCACAGGGGGCTCGTGAAAAACTGTTTTTT. The encoded protein is CASSTPQGAREKLFF. This chain links TRBV4-1 with TRBJ1-4, with TRBD1 identical over 9 bases. The trim removed 5 bases at V and 7 bases at J, leaving 8 bases unmatched. The V gene's germline CDR1 is MGHRA and CDR2 YSYEKL. The CDR3 runs to 15 residues.

The chain couples TRBV3-1 (or the pseudogene TRBV3-2) to TRBJ2-2, with unresolved D. CDR3 size: 15 residues. V lost 5 bases and J 7 bases, leaving 17 bases between the germline ends. Germline CDR1 is LGHDT and CDR2 is YNNKEL (reference sequence). DNA of the CDR3: TGTGCCAGCAGCTCTCCCGGACGAACGAACGGGGAGCTGTTTTTT. It translates to CASSSPGRTNGELFF.

The chain combines TRBV24-1 with TRBJ1-5; 10 bases agree with TRBD1. V shed 4 bases and J 2 bases; nucleotides not matched to a gene: 1. The CDR3 totals 15 residues. Germline V gene data show CDR1 as KGHDR and CDR2 as SFDVKD. CDR3 in DNA: TGTGCCACCAGTGAGGGGACAGGGGGCAATCAGCCCCAGCATTTT. This translates into CATSEGTGGNQPQHF.

The genes are TRBV6-2 or TRBV6-3 and TRBJ2-3; 7 bases line up with TRBD1. V lost 6 bases to trimming and J lost 0 bases; unmatched junction nucleotides: 3. This CDR3 has 14 residues. Germline V gene lookup returns CDR1 MNHEY and CDR2 SVGEGT. CDR3 sequence: CASSDRASTDTQYF. For the CDR3, the DNA is TGTGCCAGCAGCGACAGGGCAAGCACAGATACGCAGTATTTT.

The chain carries TRBV10-3 and TRBJ2-5; possible D gene TRBD1, 6 bases. V shed 4 bases and J shed 2 bases, with 14 bases lying between them. In germline, CDR1 is ENHRY, CDR2 SYGVKD. CDR3 size: 15 residues. CDR3 sequence (DNA): TGTGCCATCAGTGGGGGGCTAACTAGGCAAGAGACCCAGTACTTC. Translation: CAISGGLTRQETQYF.

The chain joins TRBV4-2 to TRBJ2-7; 11 nucleotides align to TRBD2. J lost 0 bases, V lost 0 bases, and 10 bases had no gene match. Germline loops: CDR1 LGHNA, CDR2 YNFKEQ. The CDR3 extends over 19 amino acids. In nucleotides, the CDR3 is TGTGCCAGCAGCCAAGATCGGCTAGCGGGAGGTGTGGTCTCCTACGAGCAGTACTTC. Its translation: CASSQDRLAGGVVSYEQYF.

This clone was seen a few times. This sequence joins TRBV15 and TRBJ2-7; tentative D call: TRBD1 (5 bases). Germline-derived CDR1 and CDR2 are LNHNV and YYDKDF (reference sequence). This CDR3 spans 13 amino acids. Between the trimmed V and J ends, which lost 4 bases and 12 bases, there was a span of 19 bases. CDR3 loop: CATSTRFADSVYF. In DNA form, the CDR3 reads TGTGCCACCAGCACGCGGTTTGCTGACAGTGTGTACTTC.

The chain combines TRBV7-9 with TRBJ1-3, with D perhaps TRBD1 (5 bases). CDR1 is SEHNR, CDR2 FQNEAQ, per germline (reference sequence). V lost 4 bases to trimming and J lost 0 bases, with 13 bases between them. The CDR3 contains 16 residues. The CDR3 DNA sequence: TGTGCCAGCAGCTCCCCGGGACGTATCTCTGGAAACACCATATATTTT. Its protein product is CASSSPGRISGNTIYF.

The V gene is TRBV6-5, the J gene TRBJ2-1; D perhaps matches TRBD2 (6 bases). V dropped 4 bases and J dropped 6 bases, with 10 bases sitting between them. The CDR3 contains 13 residues. Germline CDR1 is MNHEY and CDR2 is SVGAGI. The CDR3 DNA reads TGTGCCAGCAGTTCCGCTAGCGTCAATGAGCAGTTCTTC. Translated, it gives CASSSASVNEQFF.

This clone has only one observation. This rearrangement joins TRBV27 to TRBJ1-5; 7 positions match TRBD1. V was clipped by 5 bases and J by 6 bases; unmatched bases: 16. This CDR3 comprises 17 residues. The germline gives CDR1 MNHEY, CDR2 SMNVEV (reference sequence). The CDR3 here is CASSPTLGQTEGQPQHF. The CDR3, as DNA: TGTGCCAGCAGTCCTACTCTGGGACAGACGGAGGGTCAGCCCCAGCATTTT.

The chain uses TRBV7-2 and TRBJ1-1; no clear D gene. This CDR3 is built from 13 residues. The V end was cut by 2 bases, the J end by 1 base, with 5 bases between. Looked up from germline, CDR1 is SGHTA and CDR2 is FQGNSA. CDR3 in amino acids: CASSLRRNTEAFF. CDR3 sequence (DNA): TGTGCCAGCAGCTTAAGGCGGAACACTGAAGCTTTCTTT.

The CDR3 region is CASRGQGRTQYF. In DNA, the CDR3 is TGTGCCAGCAGGGGACAGGGGAGAACGCAGTATTTT. The chain has TRBV2 and TRBJ2-3, with 10 bases that match TRBD1. Germline values: CDR1 SNHLY, CDR2 FYNNEI. The J segment lost 9 bases and the V segment lost 6 bases, leaving 3 bases of the junction unmatched. This CDR3 contains 12 residues.

The chain joins TRBV6-6 to TRBJ1-1; D is perhaps TRBD1 (5 bases). The CDR3 is 16 residues long. Trimming shortened V by 7 bases and J by 0 bases, and 18 bases separated the two germline ends. Germline V gene lookup returns CDR1 MNHNY and CDR2 SVGAGI (reference sequence). CDR3 in DNA: TGTGCCAGCACCCCGTTGGGGGGGGGAGTGAACACTGAAGCTTTCTTT. This sequence encodes CASTPLGGGVNTEAFF.